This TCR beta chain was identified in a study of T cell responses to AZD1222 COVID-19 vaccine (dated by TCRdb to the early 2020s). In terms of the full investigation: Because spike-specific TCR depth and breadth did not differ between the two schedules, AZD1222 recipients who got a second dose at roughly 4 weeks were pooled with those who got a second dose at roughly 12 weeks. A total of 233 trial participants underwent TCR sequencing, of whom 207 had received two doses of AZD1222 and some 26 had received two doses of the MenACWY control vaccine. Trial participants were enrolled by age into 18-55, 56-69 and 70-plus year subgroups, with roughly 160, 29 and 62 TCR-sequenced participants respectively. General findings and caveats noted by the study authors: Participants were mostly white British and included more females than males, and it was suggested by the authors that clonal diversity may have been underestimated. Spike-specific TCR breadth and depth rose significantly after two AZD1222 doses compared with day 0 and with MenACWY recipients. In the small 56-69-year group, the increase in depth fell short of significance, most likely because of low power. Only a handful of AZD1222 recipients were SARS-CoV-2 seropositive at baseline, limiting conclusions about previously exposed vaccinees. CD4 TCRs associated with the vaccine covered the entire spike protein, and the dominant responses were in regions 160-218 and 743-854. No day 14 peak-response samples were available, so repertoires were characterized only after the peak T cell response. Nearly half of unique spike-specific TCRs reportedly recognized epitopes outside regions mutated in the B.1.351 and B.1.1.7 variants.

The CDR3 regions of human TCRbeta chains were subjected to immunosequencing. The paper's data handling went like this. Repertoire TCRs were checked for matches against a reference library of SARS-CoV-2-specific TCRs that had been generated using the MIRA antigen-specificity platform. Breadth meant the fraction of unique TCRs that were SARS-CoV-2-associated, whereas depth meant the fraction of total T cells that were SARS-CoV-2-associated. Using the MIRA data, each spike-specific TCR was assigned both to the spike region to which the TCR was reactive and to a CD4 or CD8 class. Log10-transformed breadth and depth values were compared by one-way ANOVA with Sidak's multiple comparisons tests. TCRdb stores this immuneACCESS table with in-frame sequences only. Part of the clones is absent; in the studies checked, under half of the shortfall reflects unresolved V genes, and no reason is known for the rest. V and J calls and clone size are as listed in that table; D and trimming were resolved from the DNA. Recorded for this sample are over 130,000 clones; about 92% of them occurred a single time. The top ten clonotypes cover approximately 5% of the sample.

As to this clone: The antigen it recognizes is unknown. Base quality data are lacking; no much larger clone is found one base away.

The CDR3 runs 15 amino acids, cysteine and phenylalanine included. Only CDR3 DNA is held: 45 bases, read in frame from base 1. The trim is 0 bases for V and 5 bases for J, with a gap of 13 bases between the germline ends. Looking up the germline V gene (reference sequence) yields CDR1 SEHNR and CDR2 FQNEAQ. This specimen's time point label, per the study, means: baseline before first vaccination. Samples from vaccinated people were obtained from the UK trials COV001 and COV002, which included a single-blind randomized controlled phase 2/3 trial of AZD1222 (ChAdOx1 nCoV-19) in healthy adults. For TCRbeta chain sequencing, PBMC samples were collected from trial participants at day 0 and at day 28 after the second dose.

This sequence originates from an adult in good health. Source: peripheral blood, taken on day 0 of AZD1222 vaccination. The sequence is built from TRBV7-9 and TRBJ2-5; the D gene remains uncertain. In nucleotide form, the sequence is TGTGCCAGCAGCTTAGCGGCAAAGGCCCGGGAGACCCAGTACTTC. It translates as CASSLAAKARETQYF.